These 30 T cell receptor beta chains were all obtained from the same sample, sequenced in a study of T cell clonality in common variable immunodeficiency (dated by TCRdb to the mid-2010s). The library was generated by the immunoSEQ multiplex PCR assay. Held by TCRdb, this immuneACCESS table contains in-frame sequences only and omits some clones. Under half of the omission traces to an unresolved V gene where checked; the cause of the rest is unknown. Across this sample, some 39,000 clones were tabulated and none appeared just once. The top ten clones comprise 1.2% to 1.5% of the sample. Sequencing used peripheral blood mononuclear cells. These receptors were obtained from a person aged 18 to 75 in good health.

This clone was seen repeatedly, ten times or more. The read ends 3 residues shy of where the CDR3 ends; the end is completed using the germline J gene. The chain links TRBV18 to TRBJ2-1; possibly TRBD2 for D (6 bases). Germline CDR1 is KGHSH and CDR2 is LQKENI. The CDR3 length is 15 residues. Deletions cut 2 bases from V and 7 bases from J, with 15 bases between. The sequenced part of the CDR3 DNA is TGTGCCAGCTCACCAGGGACTCAACTTAGGAATGAG. This translates into CASSPGTQLRNE. The whole CDR3 is CASSPGTQLRNEQFF.

On this clone: The read ends 3 residues early relative to the CDR3; the germline J gene fills the gap. The V gene is TRBV19, the J gene TRBJ2-2, with D tentatively TRBD1 (8 bases). Germline loops: CDR1 LNHDA, CDR2 SQIVND (reference sequence). This CDR3 has 15 amino acids. Here the CDR3 reads CASRATGDYNSPLFF. The CDR3 DNA, read in part, is TGTGCCAGTAGAGCGACAGGGGACTATAATTCACCG. The full variable domain, with the rest looked up from reference TRBV19 and TRBJ2-2, is DGGITQSPKYLFRKEGQNVTLSCEQNLNHDAMYWYRQDPGQGLRLIYYSQIVNDFQKGDIAEGYSVSREKKESFPLTVTSAQKNPTAFYLCASRATGDYNSPLFFGEGSRLTVL.

The table lists this clone with many counts. Read sequence stops 3 residues before the CDR3 end, and the germline J gene provides the missing end. V usage is TRBV20-1 and J usage is TRBJ2-5; D might be TRBD2 (6 bases). This CDR3 has 15 amino acids. Germline V lookup: CDR1 DFQATT, CDR2 SNEGSKA (reference sequence). Trimming removed 2 bases from V and 3 bases from J, with 16 bases in between. CDR3 DNA (partial): TGCAGTGCTAGACCCCCGACCTGGGGGGAAGAGACC. Amino acid sequence: CSARPPTWGEET. The whole CDR3 protein reads CSARPPTWGEETQYF.

Ten or more counts support this clone. CDR3 sequence: CASSLVGPGLVQETQYF. CDR3 bases read: TGTGCCAGCAGCTTAGTAGGTCCGGGACTAGTCCAAGAGACC. The chain carries TRBV7-6 and TRBJ2-5; 8 nucleotides align to TRBD2. The read falls 3 residues short of the CDR3 end, and the missing part is taken from the germline J gene. The J segment lost 1 base and the V segment lost 1 base, leaving 8 bases of the junction unmatched. The CDR3 covers 17 residues. Germline V gene lookup returns CDR1 SGHVS and CDR2 FNYEAQ. The full variable domain, in which reference TRBV7-6 and TRBJ2-5 provide the parts outside the CDR3, is GAGVSQSPRYKVTKRGQDVALRCDPISGHVSLYWYRQALGQGPEFLTYFNYEAQQDKSGLPNDRFSAERPEGSISTLTIQRTEQRDSAMYRCASSLVGPGLVQETQYFGPGTRLLVL.

In this sample, this clone turned up many times. The sequenced fragment ends 3 residues before the CDR3 boundary, so the rest is inferred from the germline J gene. The chain uses TRBV7-8 and TRBJ2-7, with D tentatively TRBD1 (6 bases). Trimming left V 5 bases short and J 4 bases short, with 18 bases between. The CDR3 has 15 residues. CDR1 and CDR2 (germline): SGHVS, FQNEAQ. This CDR3 reads CASSAGVTGAYEQYF. The CDR3 bases that were read are TGTGCCAGCAGCGCCGGTGTGACAGGAGCATACGAG.

Ten or more counts support this clone. Read coverage stops 3 residues before the CDR3 terminus; the germline J gene supplies the remainder. This sequence joins TRBV20-1 and TRBJ2-1; 13 nucleotides align to TRBD2. V lost 1 base, J lost 8 bases, and 11 bases stayed unmatched. The germline CDR1 and CDR2 sequences are DFQATT and SNEGSKA (reference sequence). CDR3 length: 17 amino acids. CDR3 in amino acids: CSARGHRTSGSRDEQFF. CDR3 bases read: TGCAGTGCTAGAGGGCACAGGACTAGCGGGAGTCGGGATGAG.

This clone was found many times. The read terminates 3 residues ahead of where the CDR3 ends, so the germline J gene completes it. The chain uses TRBV6-1 and TRBJ2-2; TRBD1 aligns across 7 bases. Germline-derived CDR1 and CDR2 are MNHNS and SASEGT. CDR3 size: 16 residues. V shed 4 bases and J 6 bases; nucleotides not matched to a gene: 11. The CDR3 reads CASSAIAGGWSGELFF. The DNA read from the CDR3 is TGTGCCAGCAGTGCAATTGCAGGGGGATGGTCCGGGGAG.

Many counts were recorded for this clone. The sequenced fragment ends 3 residues before the CDR3 boundary, so the rest is inferred from the germline J gene. The chain couples TRBV20-1 to TRBJ1-5; 7 bases map to TRBD1. The CDR3 extends over 15 amino acids. After removal of 0 bases from V and 3 bases from J, the junction contained 5 bases not matched to a gene. Looked up from germline, CDR1 is DFQATT and CDR2 is SNEGSKA (reference sequence). CDR3 DNA (partial): TGCAGTGCTAGAGAGGGACAGATATTCAATCAGCCC. Amino acids: CSAREGQIFNQP. The full CDR3 protein reads CSAREGQIFNQPQHF.

This clone was observed many times. The DNA ends 3 residues before the CDR3 does, and the rest of the CDR3 is filled in from the germline J gene. This chain links TRBV3-1 (or the pseudogene TRBV3-2) with TRBJ1-2; unclear D gene. This CDR3 spans 10 amino acids. From germline, CDR1 is LGHDT and CDR2 YNNKEL (reference sequence). The CDR3 here is CASRRSGYTF. The covered CDR3 bases are TGTGCCAGCAGACGGTCCGGC.

Many counts were recorded for this clone. The read comes to an end 3 residues before the CDR3 does, leaving the germline J gene to fill in the end. The chain recombines TRBV5-6 with TRBJ2-7; 7 bases align to TRBD1. The CDR3 totals 14 residues. Germline CDR1 reads SGHDT; CDR2 reads YYEEEE. The junction had 2 bases not matched to a gene; V was cut back by 0 bases and J by 2 bases. CDR3 region: CASSLAQGTYEQYF. Incomplete CDR3 DNA: TGTGCCAGCAGCTTGGCACAGGGGACCTACGAG.

Ten or more counts support this clone. Sequencing ends 3 residues short of the CDR3 end; the germline J gene provides the rest. This sequence joins TRBV7-9 and TRBJ2-7, with 12 positions matching TRBD2. The CDR3 is made up of 14 amino acids. Trimming took 4 bases from V and 5 from J; bases not matched to a gene: 3. The V gene's germline CDR1 is SEHNR and CDR2 FQNEAQ (reference sequence). CDR3 DNA (partial): TGTGCCAGCAGCTCACTAGCGGGAGGACACGAG. As protein: CASSSLAGGHE. The complete CDR3 protein is CASSSLAGGHEQYF.

Many counts were recorded for this clone. From the germline J gene comes the end of the CDR3, since the read stops 3 residues before it. The V gene is TRBV20-1, the J gene TRBJ2-5; D is possibly TRBD1 (6 bases). The CDR3 sequence is 15 residues long. V was clipped by 0 bases and J by 5 bases, with 16 bases between them. Germline CDR1 and CDR2: DFQATT and SNEGSKA (reference sequence). The part of the CDR3 DNA that was read is TGCAGTGCTAGAGAACCAGGGGTAGTTCGGGAGACC. This encodes CSAREPGVVRET. The complete CDR3 sequence is CSAREPGVVRETQYF.

This clone has a count of ten or more. The read ends 3 residues shy of where the CDR3 ends; the end is completed using the germline J gene. The gene calls are TRBV19 and TRBJ2-3; no definite D call. Germline CDR1 is LNHDA and CDR2 is SQIVND (reference sequence). The CDR3 sequence is 14 residues long. Trimming removed 3 bases at V and 6 bases at J, with 13 bases between. This chain's CDR3 is CASSIRANRDTQYF. Incomplete CDR3 DNA: TGTGCCAGTAGTATTAGGGCTAACCGGGATACG.

This clone showed up many times. The CDR3 end is not reached by the read, which stops 3 residues before it; the germline J gene fills it in. V usage is TRBV20-1 and J usage is TRBJ1-2; 8 nucleotides line up with TRBD1. Germline CDR1 DFQATT, CDR2 SNEGSKA (reference sequence). There are 13 residues in the CDR3. The CDR3 DNA, read in part, is TGCAGTGCTAGTCTTACAGGGGGGGGAGGC. Its protein product is CSASLTGGGG. The CDR3 as a whole reads CSASLTGGGGYTF.

This clone was counted at least ten times. The read is 3 residues too short to cover the CDR3 end, so that end is filled in from the germline J gene. V and J are TRBV20-1 and TRBJ2-2; 8 positions agree with TRBD2. The CDR3 runs to 15 residues. Germline values: CDR1 DFQATT, CDR2 SNEGSKA (reference sequence). V shed 1 base, J shed 4 bases, and the junction held 5 bases outside the gene matches. CDR3 loop: CSARVTAGATGELFF. The CDR3 DNA, read in part, is TGCAGTGCTAGAGTTACAGCGGGAGCCACCGGGGAG.

This clone was found many times. The observed sequence ends 3 residues before the CDR3 terminus, with the missing tail filled in from the germline J gene. V and J are TRBV7-6 and TRBJ2-5; TRBD2 matches at 12 bases. The CDR3 runs to 16 residues. V gave up 5 bases and J gave up 5 bases; unmatched junction bases: 9. Germline assignment: CDR1 SGHVS and CDR2 FNYEAQ. The CDR3 sequence: CASSATSGRPWETQYF. The part of the CDR3 DNA that was read is TGTGCCAGCAGCGCCACTAGCGGGAGGCCCTGGGAGACC.

This clone was picked up many times. The CDR3 goes on 3 residues after the read ends, and that part is filled in from the germline J gene. This chain joins TRBV29-1 and TRBJ2-1; a weak D match, TRBD2 (5 bases). This CDR3 has 15 residues. CDR1 SQVTM and CDR2 ANQGSEA come from the germline V gene. The V gene lost 4 bases and the J gene lost 7 bases, with 20 bases spanning the gap. CDR3 sequence: CSVGSLSSALNEQFF. Incomplete CDR3 DNA: TGCAGCGTTGGGTCACTCAGTAGCGCCTTAAATGAG.

This clone was counted only a few times. Coverage ceases 3 residues before the CDR3 finishes, and the germline J gene fills in the end. This chain links TRBV7-3 with TRBJ2-1, with 10 bases aligning to TRBD1. The V gene end was trimmed by 5 bases and the J gene end by 5 bases; junction bases not matched to a gene: 3. Germline V gene data show CDR1 as SGHTA and CDR2 as FQGTGA. The CDR3 runs to 14 residues. Incomplete CDR3 DNA: TGTGCCAGCAGCAGGGACAGGGGAGACAATGAG. Its protein is CASSRDRGDNE. The entire CDR3 reads CASSRDRGDNEQFF.

Many counts were recorded for this clone. The read finishes 3 residues shy of the CDR3 end, and the germline J gene is used to complete it. V usage is TRBV2 and J usage is TRBJ2-1; 7 bases map to TRBD2. Looked up from germline, CDR1 is SNHLY and CDR2 is FYNNEI. The ends lost 2 bases at V and 9 bases at J; junction bases unmatched: 4. The CDR3 loop spans 13 amino acids. CDR3 DNA (partial): TGTGCCAGCAGTGAAATGGGAGGGGTTGAG. As protein: CASSEMGGVE. The entire CDR3 sequence reads CASSEMGGVEQFF. Full variable domain (rest looked up from reference TRBV2 and TRBJ2-1): EPEVTQTPSHQVTQMGQEVILRCVPISNHLYFYWYRQILGQKVEFLVSFYNNEISEKSEIFDDQFSVERPDGSNFTLKIRSTKLEDSAMYFCASSEMGGVEQFFGPGTRLTVL.

In this sample, this clone turned up many times. Read sequence stops 3 residues before the CDR3 end, and the germline J gene provides the missing end. The chain combines TRBV5-1 with TRBJ2-2; D may be TRBD2 (5 bases). CDR1 SGHRS and CDR2 YFSETQ come from the germline V gene. The CDR3 is 16 amino acids. Trimming left V 4 bases short and J 4 bases short, with 17 bases between. The CDR3 here is CASSAPQGRVTGELFF. The covered CDR3 bases are TGCGCCAGCAGCGCCCCACAAGGGCGGGTCACCGGGGAG. Full variable domain (remainder filled in from reference TRBV5-1 and TRBJ2-2): KAGVTQTPRYLIKTRGQQVTLSCSPISGHRSVSWYQQTPGQGLQFLFEYFSETQRNKGNFPGRFSGRQFSNSRSEMNVSTLELGDSALYLCASSAPQGRVTGELFFGEGSRLTVL.

This clone was recorded many times. With the read ending 3 residues before the CDR3 end, the germline J gene is used to fill in that end. This chain connects TRBV6-2 or TRBV6-3 to TRBJ1-5; 7 bases map to TRBD1. The CDR3 length is 14 residues. Losses at the gene ends were 6 bases for V and 7 bases for J; bases not matched to a gene: 9. CDR1 and CDR2 (germline): MNHEY, SVGEGT. The sequenced CDR3 bases are TGTGCCAGCAGAAAACCAACAGGGGCCCAGCCC. Its protein is CASRKPTGAQP. The whole CDR3 is CASRKPTGAQPQHF.

CDR3 in amino acids: CASTQALSGANVLFF. The part of the CDR3 DNA that was read is TGTGCCAGTACCCAGGCCCTCTCTGGGGCCAACGTG. V gene TRBV7-9 combines with J gene TRBJ2-2; a possible D gene is TRBD1 (5 bases). The CDR3 end lies 3 residues beyond the end of the read and is filled in from the germline J gene. The V gene's germline CDR1 is SEHNR and CDR2 FQNEAQ (reference sequence). This CDR3 is built from 15 residues.

This clone has at least ten counts. The read finishes 3 residues shy of the CDR3 end, and the germline J gene is used to complete it. The rearrangement uses TRBV7-2 and TRBJ2-3; D is ambiguous. V lost 2 bases and J lost 4, with 4 bases in between. This CDR3 spans 12 amino acids. CDR1 and CDR2 from the germline V gene are SGHTA and FQGNSA. CDR3: CASSLLADTQYF. The covered CDR3 bases are TGTGCCAGCAGCTTATTAGCAGATACG.

This clone was counted at least ten times. Sequencing ends 3 residues short of the CDR3 end; the germline J gene provides the rest. The V and J genes are TRBV2 and TRBJ2-7, with TRBD1 identical over 8 bases. Trimming took 4 bases from V and 2 from J; bases not matched to a gene: 10. The CDR3 covers 16 residues. Germline lookup yields CDR1 SNHLY and CDR2 FYNNEI. The sequenced CDR3 bases are TGTGCCAGCAGTGCGTGGACAGGGCTAAGAGCCTACGAG. It specifies CASSAWTGLRAYE. The CDR3 reads in full as CASSAWTGLRAYEQYF.

This clone was counted at least ten times. The read gets to within 3 residues of the CDR3 end, and the germline J gene fills in the rest. This chain uses TRBV19 with TRBJ2-7, with unresolved D. CDR1 is LNHDA, CDR2 SQIVND, per germline (reference sequence). The CDR3 consists of 14 residues. V was clipped by 2 bases and J by 3 bases, with 11 bases between them. The CDR3 loop is CASSIRLGVYEQYF. The covered CDR3 bases are TGTGCCAGTAGTATAAGGTTGGGCGTCTACGAG.

This clone showed up many times. The read comes to an end 3 residues before the CDR3 does, leaving the germline J gene to fill in the end. J is TRBJ2-5 and V is TRBV10-2, with 11 bases lining up with TRBD2. This CDR3 is built from 15 residues. Germline values: CDR1 WSHSY, CDR2 SAAADI. J was trimmed by 6 bases and V by 3 bases; bases with no gene match: 6. CDR3 DNA, as far as it was read: TGCGCCAGCAGTGATATGTCTAGCGGGGGGAAGACC. It specifies CASSDMSSGGKT. The whole CDR3 region reads CASSDMSSGGKTQYF.

The table lists this clone with many counts. Read data end 3 residues before the CDR3 end; the end is taken from the germline J gene. The chain is built from TRBV18 and TRBJ1-1; TRBD1 is a possible D gene (5 bases). With 3 bases removed from V and 7 bases from J, the gap between germline ends came to 12 bases. This CDR3 is 13 amino acids long. From germline, CDR1 is KGHSH and CDR2 LQKENI. The CDR3 is CASSPGGVNEAFF. CDR3 DNA (partial): TGTGCCAGCTCACCCGGGGGTGTCAATGAA. The variable domain in full, with the rest retrieved from reference TRBV18 and TRBJ1-1, is NAGVMQNPRHLVRRRGQEARLRCSPMKGHSHVYWYRQLPEEGLKFMVYLQKENIIDESGMPKERFSAEFPKEGPSILRIQQVVRGDSAAYFCASSPGGVNEAFFGQGTRLTVV.

The table lists this clone with many counts. The observed sequence ends 3 residues before the CDR3 terminus, with the missing tail filled in from the germline J gene. This chain uses TRBV5-1 with TRBJ2-5, with 9 bases that match TRBD2. Germline CDR1 is SGHRS and CDR2 is YFSETQ. J lost 2 bases, V lost 0 bases, and 5 bases had no gene match. This CDR3 is 16 amino acids long. The covered CDR3 bases are TGCGCCAGCAGCTTGGGACTAGCGGTACCTCAAGAGACC. Translation: CASSLGLAVPQET. The full-length CDR3 reads as CASSLGLAVPQETQYF.

This clone came up many times. The read ends 3 residues before the CDR3 terminus; that terminus is restored from the germline J gene. The V and J genes are TRBV20-1 and TRBJ1-2; the match to TRBD1 covers 7 bases. Germline V gives CDR1 DFQATT, CDR2 SNEGSKA (reference sequence). The CDR3 extends over 14 amino acids. V was clipped by 3 bases and J by 7 bases; unmatched bases: 11. CDR3 amino acids: CSASSEGAFGGYTF. CDR3 DNA (partial): TGCAGTGCTAGCTCGGAGGGGGCGTTTGGTGGC.

As for this clone: The CDR3 is cut off 3 residues early in the read; its end comes from the germline J gene. The chain links TRBV5-1 to TRBJ2-1; no definite D call. Per the germline V gene, CDR1 is SGHRS and CDR2 is YFSETQ. The CDR3 runs to 14 residues. V gave up 2 bases and J gave up 4 bases, with 10 bases separating them. CDR3 bases read: TGCGCCAGCAGCTTCTGTTCCTTTTACAATGAG. It specifies CASSFCSFYNE. The complete CDR3 protein is CASSFCSFYNEQFF. Full variable domain (rest looked up from reference TRBV5-1 and TRBJ2-1): KAGVTQTPRYLIKTRGQQVTLSCSPISGHRSVSWYQQTPGQGLQFLFEYFSETQRNKGNFPGRFSGRQFSNSRSEMNVSTLELGDSALYLCASSFCSFYNEQFFGPGTRLTVL.